This T cell receptor beta chain was sequenced in a study of monozygotic twins with inflammatory bowel disease. TCRdb reworked the 5' RACE reads into one entry per CDR3 protein, no DNA. The sample holds roughly 200,000 distinct CDR3 sequences. Germline V gene sequence: CDR1 SGHRS, CDR2 YFSETQ. The CDR3 is 17 amino acids. The chain joins TRBV5-1 to TRBJ1-1; checking the TCRdb D call of TRBD1 is not possible without DNA. Sequenced sample: blood. The source is a human donor with ulcerative colitis or Crohn's disease, or a healthy co-twin of an affected twin (not recorded which). This chain's CDR3 is CASSFTPGAVKGTEAFF. The full variable domain, rest sourced from reference TRBV5-1 and TRBJ1-1, is KAGVTQTPRYLIKTRGQQVTLSCSPISGHRSVSWYQQTPGQGLQFLFEYFSETQRNKGNFPGRFSGRQFSNSRSEMNVSTLELGDSALYLCASSFTPGAVKGTEAFFGQGTRLTVV.